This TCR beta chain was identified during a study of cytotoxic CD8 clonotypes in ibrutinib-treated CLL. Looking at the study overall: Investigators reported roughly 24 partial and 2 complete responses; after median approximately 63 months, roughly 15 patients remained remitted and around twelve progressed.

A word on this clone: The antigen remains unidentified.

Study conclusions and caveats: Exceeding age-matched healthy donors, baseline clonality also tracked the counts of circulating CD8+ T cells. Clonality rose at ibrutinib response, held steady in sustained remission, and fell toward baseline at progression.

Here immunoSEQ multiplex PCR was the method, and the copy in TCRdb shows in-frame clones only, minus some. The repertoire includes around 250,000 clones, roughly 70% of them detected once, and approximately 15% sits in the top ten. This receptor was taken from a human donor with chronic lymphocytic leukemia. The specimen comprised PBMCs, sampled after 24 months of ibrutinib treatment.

The CDR3 DNA reads TGTGCCAGCAGCCAAGAGGCAGGAGATTCAGCCAAAAACATTCAGTACTTC. Protein: CASSQEAGDSAKNIQYF. V is TRBV4-2 and J is TRBJ2-4; unclear D gene. There are 17 residues in the CDR3. Per the germline V gene, CDR1 is LGHNA and CDR2 is YNFKEQ. The V and J ends lost 0 bases and 0 bases respectively, with 12 bases between them.